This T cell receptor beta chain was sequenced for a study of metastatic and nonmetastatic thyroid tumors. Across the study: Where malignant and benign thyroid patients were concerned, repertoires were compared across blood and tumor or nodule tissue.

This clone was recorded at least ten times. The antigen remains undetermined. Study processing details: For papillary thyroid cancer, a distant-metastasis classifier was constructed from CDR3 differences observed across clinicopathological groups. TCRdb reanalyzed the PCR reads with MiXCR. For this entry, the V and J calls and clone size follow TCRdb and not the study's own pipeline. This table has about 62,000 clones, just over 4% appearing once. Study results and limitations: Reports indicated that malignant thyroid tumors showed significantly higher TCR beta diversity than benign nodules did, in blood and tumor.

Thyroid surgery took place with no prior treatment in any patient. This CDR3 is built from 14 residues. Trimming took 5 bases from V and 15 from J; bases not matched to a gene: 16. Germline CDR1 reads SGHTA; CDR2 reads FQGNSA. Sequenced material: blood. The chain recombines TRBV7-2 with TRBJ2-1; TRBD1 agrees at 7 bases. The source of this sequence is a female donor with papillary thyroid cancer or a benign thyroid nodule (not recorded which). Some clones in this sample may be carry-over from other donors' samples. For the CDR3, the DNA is TGTGCCAGCAGCCAGGGGGTCCAGGCAGCCTCAGGGTTCTTC. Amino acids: CASSQGVQAASGFF.